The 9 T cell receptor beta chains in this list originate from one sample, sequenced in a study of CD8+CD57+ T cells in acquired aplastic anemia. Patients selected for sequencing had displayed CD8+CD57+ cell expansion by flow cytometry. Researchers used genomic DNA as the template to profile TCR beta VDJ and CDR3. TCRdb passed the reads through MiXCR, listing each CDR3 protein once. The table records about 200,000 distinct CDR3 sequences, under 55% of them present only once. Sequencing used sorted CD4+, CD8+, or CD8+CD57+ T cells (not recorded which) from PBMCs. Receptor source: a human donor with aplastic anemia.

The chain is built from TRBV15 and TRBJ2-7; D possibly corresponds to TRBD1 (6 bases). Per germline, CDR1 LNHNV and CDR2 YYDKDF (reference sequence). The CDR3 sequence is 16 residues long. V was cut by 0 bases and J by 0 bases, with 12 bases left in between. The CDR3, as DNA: TGTGCCACCAGCAGAGATCTAACAGGGAGCTCCTACGAGCAGTACTTC. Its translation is CATSRDLTGSSYEQYF.

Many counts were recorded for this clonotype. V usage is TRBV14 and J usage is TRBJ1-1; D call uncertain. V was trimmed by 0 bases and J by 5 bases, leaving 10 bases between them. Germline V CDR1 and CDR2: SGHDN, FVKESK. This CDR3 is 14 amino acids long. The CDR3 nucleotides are TGTGCCAGCAGCCAAGAGGTAGTCTTAACTGAAGCTTTCTTT. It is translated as CASSQEVVLTEAFF.

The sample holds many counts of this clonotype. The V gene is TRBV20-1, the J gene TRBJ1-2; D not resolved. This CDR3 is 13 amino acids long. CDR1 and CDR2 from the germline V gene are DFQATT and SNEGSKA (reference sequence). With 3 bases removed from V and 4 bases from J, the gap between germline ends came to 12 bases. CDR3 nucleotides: TGCAGTGCTAGCCAGACCGCGGCCTATGGCTACACCTTC. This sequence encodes CSASQTAAYGYTF.

CDR3 amino acids: CAISQGLGTDTQYF. Written as DNA, the CDR3 is TGTGCCATCAGTCAGGGATTAGGGACAGATACGCAGTATTTT. The chain carries TRBV10-3 and TRBJ2-3, with D possibly TRBD1 on 5 matching bases. CDR3 length: 14 residues. Trimming took off 5 bases at V and 3 bases at J, with 12 bases between the two ends. From germline, CDR1 is ENHRY and CDR2 SYGVKD.

The DNA of the CDR3 is TGTGCCAGCATAACCCTAACCTTCAGGGTACGAAACACTGAAGCTTTCTTT. This translates into CASITLTFRVRNTEAFF. The chain recombines TRBV6-5 with TRBJ1-1; D may be TRBD1 (5 bases). This CDR3 is 17 amino acids long. V lost 7 bases and J 2 bases, leaving 23 bases between the germline ends. Germline CDR1 is MNHEY and CDR2 is SVGAGI.

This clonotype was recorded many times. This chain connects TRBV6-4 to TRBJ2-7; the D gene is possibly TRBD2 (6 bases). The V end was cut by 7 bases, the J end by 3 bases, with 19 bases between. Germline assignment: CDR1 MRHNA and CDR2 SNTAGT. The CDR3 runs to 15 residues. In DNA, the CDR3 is TGTGCCAGCACCAACGAGGAGGGTGTCTACTACGAGCAGTACTTC. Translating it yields CASTNEEGVYYEQYF.

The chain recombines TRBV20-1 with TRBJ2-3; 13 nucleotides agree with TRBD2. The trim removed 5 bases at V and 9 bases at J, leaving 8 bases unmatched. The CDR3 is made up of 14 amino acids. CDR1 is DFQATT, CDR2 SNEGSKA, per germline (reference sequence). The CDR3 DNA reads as TGCAGTGCTGGGACTAGCGGGGAGGGGGGGACGCAGTATTTT. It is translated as CSAGTSGEGGTQYF.

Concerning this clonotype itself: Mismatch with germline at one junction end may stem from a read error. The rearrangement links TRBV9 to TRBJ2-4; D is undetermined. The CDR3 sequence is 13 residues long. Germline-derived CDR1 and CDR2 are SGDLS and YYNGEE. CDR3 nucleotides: TGTGCCAGCAGCCCACTCGGGCTTGGCATTCGGTACTTC. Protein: CASSPLGLGIRYF.

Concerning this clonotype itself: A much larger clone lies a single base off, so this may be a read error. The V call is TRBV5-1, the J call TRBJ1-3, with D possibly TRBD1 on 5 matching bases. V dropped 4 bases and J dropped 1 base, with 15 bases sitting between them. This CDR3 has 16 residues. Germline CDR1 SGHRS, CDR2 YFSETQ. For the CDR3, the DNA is TGCGCCAGCAGCCTCACCGGGACCGAATCTGGAAACACCATATATTTT. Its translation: CASSLTGTESGNTIYF.